This TCR beta chain was captured in a study of blood T cell repertoires in COVID-19. As originally analysed: Reference gene primer amplification yielded estimated nucleated cell counts. TCRdb's copy holds only in-frame clones and misses some; the assay was immunoSEQ multiplex PCR. D and trimming were read from the DNA, whereas the V and J calls and clone size are those reported in that table. The sample yields 390,000 or so clones, around 90% seen once. Notes on this clone: Other DNA sequences in the same sample also yield this CDR3.

There are 12 residues in the CDR3. Germline V CDR1 and CDR2: SQVTM, ANQGSEA. V shed 3 bases and J 7 bases; nucleotides not matched to a gene: 2. The specimen was peripheral blood. The source of this sequence is a young woman with COVID-19, enrolled during active disease. The chain employs TRBV29-1 and TRBJ2-1, with 8 nucleotides matching TRBD1. The chain's CDR3 is CSVDTGGNEQFF. The DNA for the CDR3 is TGCAGCGTTGACACAGGGGGTAATGAGCAGTTCTTC.